This T cell receptor (beta chain) was profiled in a study of blood T cell repertoires in COVID-19. Overall study context: Collection of acute and convalescent COVID-19 samples took place in the United States, Italy and Spain. Nucleic acid was either cDNA or gDNA, and it came from T cells, B-cell-depleted T cells, or PBMCs.

In the authors' workflow: Amplification with reference gene primers provided the estimates of nucleated cell counts. Here immunoSEQ multiplex PCR was the method, and the copy in TCRdb shows in-frame clones only, minus some. V, J and clone size derive from that table, while D and trimming were established from the DNA sequence. The sample has some 120,000 clones, about 79% seen once. This CDR3 comprises 13 residues. From germline, CDR1 is SGHNT and CDR2 YYREEE (reference sequence). Trimming left V 1 base short and J 2 bases short, with 6 bases between. The sequence was obtained from a woman aged 50 to 60 with acute or convalescent COVID-19. Material: peripheral blood. The gene calls are TRBV5-4 and TRBJ1-2; D unresolved. The CDR3 loop is CASSLSGNYGYTF. For the CDR3, the DNA is TGTGCCAGCAGCTTGTCGGGGAACTATGGCTACACCTTC. Full variable domain (remainder filled in from reference TRBV5-4 and TRBJ1-2): ETGVTQSPTHLIKTRGQQVTLRCSSQSGHNTVSWYQQALGQGPQFIFQYYREEENGRGNFPPRFSGLQFPNYSSELNVNALELDDSALYLCASSLSGNYGYTFGSGTRLTVV.